A single sample is the source of the 8 T cell receptor beta chains below, sequenced in a study of blood T cell repertoires in COVID-19. Measured with immunoSEQ multiplex PCR; TCRdb has only the in-frame clones, and not every one. The profile shows 75,000 to 100,000 clones, nearly 90% of them singletons. The specimen was peripheral blood. All receptors come from a man in his 70s with acute or convalescent COVID-19.

The chain joins TRBV4-2 to TRBJ1-2; D ambiguous. The CDR3 covers 14 residues. CDR1 and CDR2 (germline): LGHNA, YNFKEQ. Trimming removed 0 bases from V and 2 bases from J, with 7 bases in between. The CDR3 here is CASSQESGNYGYTF. The CDR3, as DNA: TGTGCCAGCAGCCAAGAGTCGGGAAACTATGGCTACACCTTC.

The CDR3 loop reads CASSLGTGTVDGYTF. The CDR3 nucleotides read TGTGCCAGCAGCTTAGGAACCGGGACAGTGGATGGCTACACCTTC. The chain combines TRBV7-9 with TRBJ1-2; 7 nucleotides align to TRBD1. The V gene's germline CDR1 is SEHNR and CDR2 FQNEAQ (reference sequence). This CDR3 spans 15 amino acids. The J segment lost 6 bases and the V segment lost 1 base, leaving 8 bases of the junction unmatched.

The V and J genes are TRBV20-1 and TRBJ1-3; 7 bases are shared with TRBD1. The germline gives CDR1 DFQATT, CDR2 SNEGSKA (reference sequence). There are 16 residues in the CDR3. The J segment lost 0 bases and the V segment lost 3 bases, leaving 8 bases of the junction unmatched. The CDR3 nucleotides read TGCAGTGCTAGTTGGACAGGAACCCTCTCTGGAAACACCATATATTTT. Encoded protein: CSASWTGTLSGNTIYF.

Here the CDR3 reads CSASHSMNTEAFF. CDR3 DNA sequence: TGCAGTGCTAGTCACTCAATGAACACTGAAGCTTTCTTT. The chain combines TRBV20-1 with TRBJ1-1; no reliable D call. The CDR3 runs to 13 residues. CDR1 and CDR2 from the germline V gene are DFQATT and SNEGSKA (reference sequence). Deletions cut 3 bases from V and 0 bases from J, with 8 bases between.

By sample share, this clone is medium-sized. The chain employs TRBV7-9 and TRBJ1-2, with TRBD1 as a possible D gene (5 bases). The CDR3 loop spans 15 amino acids. V was shortened by 1 base and J by 4 bases, with 13 bases between the two germline ends. Germline V gene sequence: CDR1 SEHNR, CDR2 FQNEAQ (reference sequence). The CDR3 spells CASSLEGGASYGYTF. The DNA for the CDR3 is TGTGCCAGCAGCTTAGAGGGAGGGGCAAGCTATGGCTACACCTTC.

This chain links TRBV4-1 with TRBJ1-2; the match to TRBD1 covers 11 bases. CDR3 length: 19 amino acids. V was clipped by 3 bases and J by 5 bases; unmatched bases: 17. The germline CDR1 and CDR2 sequences are MGHRA and YSYEKL. CDR3 sequence (DNA): TGCGCCAGCAGCCATCCCGCCTGGGCGGGGACAGGGGGGCCTTATGGCTACACCTTC. It specifies CASSHPAWAGTGGPYGYTF.

The rearrangement links TRBV19 to TRBJ1-2; 10 nucleotides align to TRBD1. The CDR3 loop spans 17 amino acids. CDR1 and CDR2 from the germline V gene are LNHDA and SQIVND (reference sequence). The V and J ends lost 6 bases and 3 bases, in that order; junction bases with no gene match: 13. This CDR3 is CASRSDRGRGFDYGYTF. DNA of the CDR3: TGTGCCAGTAGATCCGACAGGGGGCGAGGTTTTGACTATGGCTACACCTTC.

The rearrangement links TRBV5-4 to TRBJ2-1; D is unclear. Germline CDR1 and CDR2: SGHNT and YYREEE (reference sequence). V was trimmed by 3 bases and J by 0 bases, leaving 10 bases between them. The CDR3 is 15 amino acids. The CDR3 here is CASSYDKPSYNEQFF. CDR3 DNA sequence: TGTGCCAGCAGCTATGACAAACCCTCCTACAATGAGCAGTTCTTC.